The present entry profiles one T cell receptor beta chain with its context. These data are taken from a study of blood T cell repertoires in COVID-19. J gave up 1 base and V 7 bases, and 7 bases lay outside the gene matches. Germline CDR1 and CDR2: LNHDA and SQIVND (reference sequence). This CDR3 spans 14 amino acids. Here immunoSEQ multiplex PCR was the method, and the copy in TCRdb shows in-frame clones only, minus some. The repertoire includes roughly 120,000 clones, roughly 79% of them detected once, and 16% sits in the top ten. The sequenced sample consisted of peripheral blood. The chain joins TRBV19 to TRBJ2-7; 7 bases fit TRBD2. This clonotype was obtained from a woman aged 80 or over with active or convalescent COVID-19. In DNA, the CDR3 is TGTGCCAGTAAGGTCCAGCGGGGTTCCTACGAGCAGTACTTC. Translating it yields CASKVQRGSYEQYF.